This note documents a single T cell receptor beta chain sequence. This specimen comes from a study of cytomegalovirus exposure and HLA in healthy donors. Vbeta (60) and Jbeta (13) primers were used in the PCR. Data came from immunoSEQ multiplex PCR; TCRdb stores just in-frame clones and leaves some out. In the table there are 150,000 to 200,000 clones, approximately 71% of which are singletons. Trimming removed 3 bases from V and 4 bases from J, with 9 bases in between. The CDR3 is 13 amino acids. CDR1 is SGHVS, CDR2 FNYEAQ, per germline. The source material was PBMCs. The J gene is TRBJ2-5, the V gene TRBV7-6; a weak D match, TRBD1 (5 bases). This receptor was obtained from a girl under 18 in good health and CMV-seronegative. The CDR3 DNA reads as TGTGCCAGCAGCTTTGGACAATCAGAGACCCAGTACTTC. Residues: CASSFGQSETQYF.